The clone carrying this T cell receptor beta chain was observed once. The trim removed 4 bases at V and 10 bases at J, leaving 14 bases unmatched. Germline V gives CDR1 SGHRS, CDR2 YFSETQ. The CDR3 consists of 15 residues. The record originates from a study of T cell changes during pregnancy in multiple sclerosis. Some clones are missing from TCRdb's copy, which holds only in-frame ones; the method was immunoSEQ multiplex PCR. Of approximately 36,000 clones in the sample, roughly 93% were seen once. The rearrangement joins TRBV5-1 to TRBJ1-5; 7 bases are shared with TRBD1. The TCR was taken from a female donor with multiple sclerosis, enrolled in a pregnancy study. The sequences come from CD4+ T cells from peripheral blood mononuclear cells, collected in the first trimester of pregnancy. The CDR3 here is CASSRTGDSSSPQHF. DNA of the CDR3: TGCGCCAGCAGCCGCACAGGGGACTCATCCAGCCCCCAGCATTTT. Looking up the rest from reference TRBV5-1 and TRBJ1-5 gives the full variable domain: KAGVTQTPRYLIKTRGQQVTLSCSPISGHRSVSWYQQTPGQGLQFLFEYFSETQRNKGNFPGRFSGRQFSNSRSEMNVSTLELGDSALYLCASSRTGDSSSPQHFGDGTRLSIL.